The entry that follows covers one T cell receptor (beta chain) sequence. The table lists this clone with a count of one. Its recognized antigen is unknown. The record has no base qualities; no much larger clone is one base away. V and J lose 3 bases and 0 bases, and a span of 13 bases separates them. Sequences KGHSH (CDR1) and LQKENI (CDR2) are obtained from the germline V gene. The CDR3 contains 16 residues, cysteine and phenylalanine counted. Only the CDR3 region is kept as DNA, spanning 48 bases read in frame from base 1. The cohort consisted of more than 650 healthy bone marrow donors. Cohort members were all nominally healthy when sampled, although unrecorded immune exposures were likely present. The donor tested CMV seropositive, placing the donor among the roughly 300 seropositive members of the cohort. A peripheral blood sample was collected from each donor, and TCR beta sequencing was performed on peripheral blood mononuclear cells. The Qiagen DNeasy Blood Extraction Kit was used to extract genomic DNA from the blood cell samples.

Library preparation was by the immunoSEQ multiplex PCR assay. The multiplex PCR relied on a mix of 60 forward primers for TCR Vbeta segments and 13 reverse primers for TCR Jbeta segments. The CDR3 region of rearranged TCR beta genes was amplified from genomic DNA by a multiplex PCR assay. The amplified TCR beta libraries were sequenced on the Illumina HiSeq System as 87-base-pair reads. Per the source publication's procedure: In a later analysis, around 80 million unique TCR beta chains were counted across the 500 to 700 repertoires, and approximately 9.9 million of these chains were shared by at least two donors. Raw reads were error-corrected and collapsed into unique sequences by a nearest-neighbor algorithm in which closely related sequences were merged to remove PCR and sequencing errors. CDR3 sequences were aligned to IMGT reference sequences to assign V, D and J gene segments. Each retained sequence needed at least a six-nucleotide match to both a V gene segment and a J gene segment. Rearrangements were classified as productive when the CDR3 lacked stop codons and remained in frame with V and J, and all other rearrangements were classified as non-productive. CDR3 was defined according to IMGT convention as the region running from the second conserved V-encoded cysteine to the conserved J-encoded phenylalanine. The earlier analysis of around 640 of the donors excluded sequences that lacked an unambiguous match to a single V gene segment. An earlier analysis of just under 600 of the donors called V segments functional above 56.7% productive rearrangements and segregating when the between-donor standard deviation exceeded 5%. A statistical classification framework was built for diagnosing cytomegalovirus status from the catalog of TCR beta chain sequences. In a later analysis, V and J genes were assigned by comparing TCR nucleotide sequences against IMGT/GENE-DB human TR gene sequences. Using the TCRdist pipeline, a later analysis assigned CDR3 sequences along with most-parsimonious VDJ recombination scenarios. In a later analysis, every TCR beta chain was defined by the combination of its CDR3 amino acid sequence and its V-gene family, and reads without a unique V-gene family were dropped. A later analysis removed nearly 600 highly shared, low-generation-probability nucleotide sequences to deal with suspected cross-contamination and a sequencing artifact. In a later analysis, a clonal expansion index was calculated for each public chain from normalized within-repertoire ranks of inferred template counts. In a later analysis, generation probabilities were computed using a VDJ recombination model fitted to out-of-frame rearrangements, and the results were checked against IGoR. A later analysis scored TCR-TCR, TCR-HLA and TCR-CMV co-occurrence with hypergeometric tests, applying a repertoire-size bias correction to TCR pairs. False discovery rates were estimated in a later analysis by permuting HLA or CMV assignments 20 times. In a later analysis, co-occurring TCRs were grouped with DBSCAN, and TCRdist sequence similarity was added when clustering was performed within HLA-allele-positive subsets. Repertoires with fewer than 30,000 or more than 120,000 public chains were left out of co-occurrence clustering, as were a handful of repertoires with anomalous nucleotide sharing. The table comes from immuneACCESS by way of TCRdb, which keeps in-frame sequences with V and J called. Part of the clones is missing from these tables; in studies checked, under half for an unresolved V gene and the rest for unknown reasons. V and J calls and clone size follow that table, whereas D and trimming were derived from the DNA. The sample table contains about 230,000 clones; only one count was recorded for just over 75% of them. Jointly, the top ten make up around 2.9% of the sample.

This sample stems from a study of cytomegalovirus exposure and HLA in healthy donors (TCRdb year 2017). For the wider study: According to an earlier analysis of a few hundred of the donors, 200 million or so T cells yielded 117 million unique TCR beta sequences and more than 250 Gb of sequence data. An early release covering about 600 HLA-typed donors comprised approximately 290 gigabases of sequencing data and approximately 85 million unique TCR sequences. Among the approximately 400 genotyped donors, about 83% belonged to the genetic ancestry cluster associated with self-reported Caucasian donors. The study aimed to test whether signatures of past pathogen exposure could be identified by cataloging public T cell receptors. The T cell repertoires of around 670 subjects were profiled by immunosequencing and related to cytomegalovirus serostatus. Besides the first cohort of around 670 subjects, a separate validation cohort made up of 120 or so different subjects was used. The study combined high-throughput TCR immunosequencing, statistical association of individual TCRs with disease status, and machine learning to predict cytomegalovirus infection status. To study patterns of TCR occurrence, a later analysis re-analyzed previously published TCR beta repertoires from around 670 donors and added high-resolution HLA genotyping. Rather than drawing on any new phenotypic data, the later analysis identified candidate immune exposures from TCR beta sequences and the way those sequences occurred across donors. An earlier analysis of 587 of the donors used high-throughput TCR beta sequencing to judge whether each TCR beta V gene segment behaved as functional or pseudogenic. Donor age, sex, ethnicity and CMV serostatus were collected together with the repertoire data. A later genetic analysis used genome-wide SNP genotypes for about 60% of the 666 donors, treating that subset as a discovery cohort. All discovery cohort repertoires had been generated on a single sequencing platform. Class I and class II HLA loci were covered by the typing at four-digit resolution. Typing coverage varied by locus: roughly 629-630 donors for A, B, C, DRB1 and DQB1; roughly 560 for DQA1; around 610 for DPA1; roughly 450 for DPB1. Four to six DR-DQ haplotypes were handled as single units for association and clustering because linkage in the cohort was strong. Across 398 genotyped donors of the cohort, an average of roughly 200,000 unique TCR beta nucleotide sequences per donor were sequenced, and approximately 19% of those sequences were non-productive. What the work shows at the level of the full study, not this receptor alone: A later analysis found that TCR association rates varied across HLA loci, with DRB1 alleles showing the most associated TCRs and HLA-C alleles the fewest. In both the original and validation cohorts, the classifier was reported to diagnose cytomegalovirus status with high specificity and sensitivity. Linkage disequilibrium might explain the correlated functional status among segregating V segments, but an unknown experimental factor could not be ruled out. The 87-base-pair reads could not distinguish some IMGT-functional V segments, including TRBV6-2 and TRBV6-3, so those segments were excluded. A cluster of highly shared sequence variants was judged likely to be a technical artifact of the sequencing pipeline. Fewer than 20 rarely observed V segments, including chromosome 9 orphons, were excluded from the earlier analysis of approximately 600 of the donors because counts were too low. In a later genetic analysis, a missense DCLRE1C variant was associated with V-gene and J-gene trimming of TCR beta chains, and the association was replicated in an independent cohort. The cohort was sequenced for TCR beta chains only, and without alpha or paired-chain data the features that could be detected were limited. In a later analysis, HLA-associated TCR beta chains showed more clonal expansion and lower generation probabilities than non-associated chains that were equally common. When HLA alleles, especially DR and DQ, strongly co-occurred, attributing TCR associations to individual alleles was difficult. Because HLA typing was missing for some donors at each locus, association tests included only the typed subset. According to the authors, the approach could potentially be generalized to other disease states and immunological phenotypes. A later genetic analysis reported fewer N-insertions in productive TCRs among donors in an Asian-associated ancestry cluster than the roughly 620-donor mean. In vitro tests confirmed that a few of the cytomegalovirus-associated TCR beta chains recognize cytomegalovirus antigens. CMV serostatus was the only immune exposure information available for the cohort. Across donors, most TCR sequences were observed very rarely, whereas some public TCRs were present in many individuals. According to a later analysis, most CMV-associated TCR beta chains appeared to be HLA-restricted, and the HLA associations seemed to be driven largely by CMV exposure. In a later analysis, several top co-occurrence clusters were reported to appear linked to parvovirus B19, influenza, CMV and Epstein-Barr virus. Sequencing depth was assumed to be roughly uniform across donors in the presence/absence analyses, though that assumption may not hold. At a false discovery rate of 0.05, a later analysis linked around 17,000 TCR beta sequences to specific HLA alleles. The study gave a list of roughly 150 TCR beta chains associated with cytomegalovirus. In an earlier analysis of some 550 of the donors, most TCR beta V segments were observed in productive rearrangements about 87% or about 30% of the time, broadly matching IMGT annotations. A further reported finding was that TCR beta sequences accurately predicted the HLA-A and HLA-B alleles for most subjects in the first cohort.

Sample: PBMCs. The source is a woman in her sixties or seventies in good health and CMV-seropositive. The chain couples TRBV18 to TRBJ2-3; 6 matching bases give a weak D call of TRBD2. The CDR3 region has the sequence CASSPPGTYSTDTQYF. The DNA is as follows: TGTGCCAGCTCACCTCCCGGGACTTATAGCACAGATACGCAGTATTTT.